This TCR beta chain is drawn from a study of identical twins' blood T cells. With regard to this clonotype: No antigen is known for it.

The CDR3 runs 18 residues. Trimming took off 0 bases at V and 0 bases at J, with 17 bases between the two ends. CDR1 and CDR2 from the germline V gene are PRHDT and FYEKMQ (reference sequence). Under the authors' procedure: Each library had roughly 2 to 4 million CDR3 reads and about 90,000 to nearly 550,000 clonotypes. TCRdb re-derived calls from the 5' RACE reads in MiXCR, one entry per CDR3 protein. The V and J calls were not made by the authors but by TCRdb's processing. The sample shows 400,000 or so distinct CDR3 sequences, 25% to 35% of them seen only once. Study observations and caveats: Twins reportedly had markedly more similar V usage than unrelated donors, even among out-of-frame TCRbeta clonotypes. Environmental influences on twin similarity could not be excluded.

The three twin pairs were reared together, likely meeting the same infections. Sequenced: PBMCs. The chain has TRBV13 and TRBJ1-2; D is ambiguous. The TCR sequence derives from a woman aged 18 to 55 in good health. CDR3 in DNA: TGTGCCAGCAGCTTAGGTCCGTCGATAGGACGAGCTAACTATGGCTACACCTTC. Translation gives CASSLGPSIGRANYGYTF.